Presented here are 32 T cell receptor beta chains from one specimen sequenced in a study of blood T cell repertoires in COVID-19. Here immunoSEQ multiplex PCR was the method, and the copy in TCRdb shows in-frame clones only, minus some. The sample lists about 200,000 clones, around 90% occurring once. The sample comprised peripheral blood. Every receptor here comes from a man aged 18 to 35 with active or convalescent COVID-19.

This chain uses TRBV19 with TRBJ1-3; no definite D call. The CDR3 contains 15 residues. CDR1 LNHDA and CDR2 SQIVND come from the germline V gene (reference sequence). V was trimmed by 5 bases and J by 7 bases, leaving 18 bases between them. The CDR3 here is CASSPLGIFGNTIYF. The CDR3 DNA reads as TGTGCCAGTAGTCCCCTCGGGATCTTTGGCAACACCATATATTTT.

The chain uses TRBV3-1 (or the pseudogene TRBV3-2) and TRBJ2-7; D is unclear. The CDR3 is made up of 16 amino acids. Germline CDR1 reads LGHDT; CDR2 reads YNNKEL (reference sequence). The V and J ends lost 3 bases and 4 bases respectively, with 19 bases between them. Written as DNA, the CDR3 is TGTGCCAGCAGCCAGGCTGGGTCTAGTGACTTGTACGAGCAGTACTTC. Amino acids: CASSQAGSSDLYEQYF.

The chain links TRBV7-9 to TRBJ2-7; TRBD1 is a possible D gene (5 bases). The V end lost 5 bases, the J end lost 2 bases, and 10 bases lay between the germline ends. This CDR3 is built from 13 residues. Per the germline V gene, CDR1 is SEHNR and CDR2 is FQNEAQ (reference sequence). CDR3 DNA: TGTGCCAGCAGCCGGTTGGGGCCCTACGAGCAGTACTTC. Translating it yields CASSRLGPYEQYF.

The CDR3 loop reads CASSHVVWDRGTYGYTF. The CDR3 DNA is TGTGCCAGCAGCCACGTCGTGTGGGACAGGGGGACCTATGGCTACACCTTC. This chain joins TRBV11-2 and TRBJ1-2; 11 bases map to TRBD1. There are 17 residues in the CDR3. Germline loops: CDR1 SGHAT, CDR2 FQNNGV. Losses at the gene ends were 5 bases for V and 4 bases for J; bases not matched to a gene: 12.

The chain couples TRBV19 to TRBJ2-2, with 8 bases lining up with TRBD2. V lost 3 bases, J lost 5 bases, and 5 bases stayed unmatched. This CDR3 is built from 15 residues. Germline V gives CDR1 LNHDA, CDR2 SQIVND (reference sequence). The chain's CDR3 is CASSMSGSKTGELFF. The CDR3 bases are TGTGCCAGTAGTATGAGCGGGAGTAAGACCGGGGAGCTGTTTTTT.

DNA of the CDR3: TGTGCCAGCAGCGTCGCGGAGACTACCTACGAGCAGTACTTC. Amino acids: CASSVAETTYEQYF. This chain connects TRBV9 to TRBJ2-7, with a tentative D call TRBD2 (5 bases). The CDR3 spans 14 residues. V lost 2 bases, J lost 2 bases, and 11 bases lay in between. Per germline, CDR1 SGDLS and CDR2 YYNGEE.

This sequence joins TRBV4-2 and TRBJ1-1, with TRBD1 identical over 7 bases. V dropped 2 bases and J dropped 1; count of bases not matched to a gene: 4. Germline CDR1 LGHNA, CDR2 YNFKEQ. CDR3 length: 15 amino acids. CDR3 protein: CASSQPDRQNTEAFF. The CDR3 coding sequence is TGTGCCAGCAGCCAACCGGACAGGCAGAACACTGAAGCTTTCTTT.

V gene TRBV18 combines with J gene TRBJ2-2, with unresolved D. The CDR3 totals 14 residues. Trimming stripped 0 bases from V and 6 bases from J, with 8 bases between. Germline values: CDR1 KGHSH, CDR2 LQKENI. The CDR3 loop is CASSPPYTAGELFF. As DNA, the CDR3 is TGTGCCAGCTCACCACCGTATACTGCCGGGGAGCTGTTTTTT.

The V and J genes are TRBV15 and TRBJ2-5, with 9 bases identical to TRBD2. This CDR3 contains 15 residues. CDR1 and CDR2 (germline): LNHNV, YYDKDF (reference sequence). V shed 0 bases and J 2 bases; nucleotides not matched to a gene: 1. In DNA form, the CDR3 reads TGTGCCACCAGCAGAGAGCTAGCGGGACAAGAGACCCAGTACTTC. This codes for CATSRELAGQETQYF.

The V gene is TRBV3-1 (or the pseudogene TRBV3-2), the J gene TRBJ2-2; D is possibly TRBD2 (5 bases). The germline V gene encodes CDR1 LGHDT and CDR2 YNNKEL (reference sequence). The CDR3 loop spans 14 amino acids. Trimming cost V 6 bases and J 4 bases, with 12 bases left between them. DNA of the CDR3: TGTGCCAGCAGTCGCTACGAGGGCACCGGGGAGCTGTTTTTT. Protein product: CASSRYEGTGELFF.

The J gene is TRBJ2-1, the V gene TRBV5-4, with 8 bases fitting TRBD2. The CDR3 consists of 15 residues. V gave up 4 bases and J gave up 2 bases; unmatched junction bases: 5. The germline V gene has CDR1 SGHNT and CDR2 YYREEE (reference sequence). CDR3 DNA sequence: TGTGCCAGCAGCCTCGGGGGACTAGCCTACAATGAGCAGTTCTTC. Translated, it gives CASSLGGLAYNEQFF.

V gene TRBV7-8 combines with J gene TRBJ2-7; a possible D gene is TRBD2 (5 bases). Trimming left V 5 bases short and J 5 bases short, with 19 bases between. The CDR3 runs 15 residues. CDR1 and CDR2 (germline): SGHVS, FQNEAQ. The CDR3 coding sequence is TGTGCCAGCAGCCCCATGTCGAGGGTGTGGGACGAGCAGTACTTC. Protein: CASSPMSRVWDEQYF.

The rearrangement joins TRBV3-1 (or the pseudogene TRBV3-2) to TRBJ2-1; a possible D gene is TRBD2 (6 bases). The length of the CDR3 is 18 residues. Germline CDR1 and CDR2: LGHDT and YNNKEL (reference sequence). Trimming shortened V by 7 bases and J by 3 bases, and 25 bases separated the two germline ends. The CDR3 bases are TGTGCCAGCAAAAATGGCCAGACGGCGAGCGGGTACTACAATGAGCAGTTCTTC. Its translation: CASKNGQTASGYYNEQFF.

J is TRBJ2-5 and V is TRBV18; a weak D match, TRBD2 (6 bases). The CDR3 runs 12 residues. Germline CDR1 and CDR2: KGHSH and LQKENI. The V end lost 3 bases, the J end lost 4 bases, and 6 bases lay between the germline ends. The CDR3 sequence is CASSPEGETQYF. In nucleotides, the CDR3 is TGTGCCAGCTCACCGGAGGGAGAGACCCAGTACTTC.

This sequence joins TRBV24-1 and TRBJ2-2, with 7 bases aligning to TRBD2. The CDR3 is made up of 17 amino acids. CDR1 is KGHDR and CDR2 is SFDVKD in the germline V gene. V was clipped by 8 bases and J by 1 base; unmatched bases: 12. The CDR3 DNA follows: TGTGCCACCAATCGTGGGGCGGGGGATGTGAACACCGGGGAGCTGTTTTTT. Encoded protein: CATNRGAGDVNTGELFF.

The V call is TRBV5-4, the J call TRBJ2-1; 7 bases match TRBD1. The CDR3 has 13 residues. From germline, CDR1 is SGHNT and CDR2 YYREEE (reference sequence). V trimming: 4 bases; J trimming: 9 bases; junction bases outside the gene matches: 7. CDR3 residues: CASSGDSISEQFF. The CDR3, as DNA: TGTGCCAGCAGCGGGGACAGTATCAGTGAGCAGTTCTTC. Full variable domain (missing parts from reference TRBV5-4 and TRBJ2-1): ETGVTQSPTHLIKTRGQQVTLRCSSQSGHNTVSWYQQALGQGPQFIFQYYREEENGRGNFPPRFSGLQFPNYSSELNVNALELDDSALYLCASSGDSISEQFFGPGTRLTVL.

This clone was counted once. DNA for the CDR3: TGTGCCAGCAGTTACCTCCGGCAGCCCCAGCATTTT. Protein sequence: CASSYLRQPQHF. This rearrangement joins TRBV6-2 or TRBV6-3 to TRBJ1-5, with D hard to call. Germline V gene lookup returns CDR1 MNHEY and CDR2 SVGEGT. The V gene lost 2 bases and the J gene lost 7 bases, with 6 bases spanning the gap. CDR3 length equals 12 residues.

This clone was found once. The chain couples TRBV14 to TRBJ1-4; D gene uncertain. The length of the CDR3 is 14 residues. V dropped 8 bases and J dropped 0 bases, with 10 bases sitting between them. Germline CDR1 and CDR2: SGHDN and FVKESK. The CDR3, as DNA: TGTGCCAGCGGGAGGCGAACAACTAATGAAAAACTGTTTTTT. Its protein is CASGRRTTNEKLFF.

This sequence joins TRBV27 and TRBJ2-2, with unresolved D. Germline loops: CDR1 MNHEY, CDR2 SMNVEV (reference sequence). Trimming pared 7 bases from V and 2 bases from J, leaving 11 bases between. The CDR3 is 14 residues long. The CDR3 here is CASKEQPNTGELFF. CDR3 in DNA: TGTGCCAGCAAGGAACAGCCAAACACCGGGGAGCTGTTTTTT.

The CDR3 nucleotides are TGTGCCAGCAGTTTCGGACAGGAGAATGAGCAGTTCTTC. This sequence encodes CASSFGQENEQFF. This chain connects TRBV28 to TRBJ2-1, with 7 bases aligning to TRBD1. V dropped 3 bases and J dropped 7; count of bases not matched to a gene: 3. The germline V gene has CDR1 MDHEN and CDR2 SYDVKM. The CDR3 length is 13 residues.

The genes are TRBV5-6 and TRBJ2-7; maybe TRBD2 (6 bases). Germline CDR1 is SGHDT and CDR2 is YYEEEE. Trimming cost V 1 base and J 2 bases, with 13 bases left between them. The CDR3 is made up of 15 amino acids. CDR3 sequence: CASSLFRGSPYEQYF. The CDR3 coding sequence is TGTGCCAGCAGCTTGTTTCGGGGGAGCCCCTACGAGCAGTACTTC.

The chain is built from TRBV11-3 and TRBJ2-7, with 9 bases lining up with TRBD1. In germline, CDR1 is SGHNT, CDR2 YENEEA. The CDR3 extends over 13 amino acids. Trimming removed 5 bases from V and 6 bases from J; junction bases left unmatched: 5. CDR3 sequence reads: CASSVGTGREQYF. The CDR3 region has the DNA TGTGCCAGCAGCGTCGGGACAGGGCGCGAGCAGTACTTC.

The chain employs TRBV11-2 and TRBJ1-1; 7 bases match TRBD1. The CDR3 loop spans 16 amino acids. CDR1 is SGHAT and CDR2 is FQNNGV in the germline V gene. After removal of 5 bases from V and 1 base from J, the junction contained 10 bases not matched to a gene. CDR3 coding DNA: TGTGCCAGCAGCGCCCTCCCCGGGACAGCGAACACTGAAGCTTTCTTT. It is translated as CASSALPGTANTEAFF.

The chain joins TRBV27 to TRBJ1-2; TRBD1 is a possible D gene (6 bases). The CDR3 is 13 amino acids. In germline, CDR1 is MNHEY, CDR2 SMNVEV (reference sequence). The V and J ends lost 6 bases and 8 bases respectively, with 16 bases between them. The DNA for the CDR3 is TGTGCCAGCAGGGGAACAGGGTCTTCCGGCTACACCTTC. This sequence encodes CASRGTGSSGYTF.

The chain recombines TRBV5-6 with TRBJ2-5, with 7 nucleotides matching TRBD1. Per germline, CDR1 SGHDT and CDR2 YYEEEE. V gave up 6 bases and J gave up 4 bases; unmatched junction bases: 6. The CDR3 is 13 residues long. The CDR3 loop reads CASTGTVGETQYF. In DNA form, the CDR3 reads TGTGCCAGCACTGGGACAGTGGGAGAGACCCAGTACTTC.

This chain uses TRBV5-1 with TRBJ2-7; a possible D gene is TRBD1 (5 bases). V was cut by 5 bases and J by 6 bases, with 9 bases left in between. CDR3 length equals 11 residues. From germline, CDR1 is SGHRS and CDR2 YFSETQ. The CDR3 sequence is CASRGRGEQYF. The CDR3 bases are TGCGCCAGCAGGGGTAGGGGCGAGCAGTACTTC.

This chain joins TRBV19 and TRBJ1-1; D uncertain. This CDR3 comprises 15 residues. Germline assignment: CDR1 LNHDA and CDR2 SQIVND (reference sequence). V was shortened by 1 base and J by 5 bases, with 14 bases between the two germline ends. Written as DNA, the CDR3 is TGTGCCAGTAGTATAGGCCCCACAGCCCGGACTGAAGCTTTCTTT. Translation: CASSIGPTARTEAFF.

The CDR3 spells CSVGPGQVGDTQYF. The DNA of the CDR3 is TGCAGCGTTGGTCCGGGACAGGTGGGAGATACGCAGTATTTT. The J gene is TRBJ2-3, the V gene TRBV29-1, with 8 nucleotides matching TRBD1. V shed 4 bases and J 5 bases; nucleotides not matched to a gene: 8. CDR1 SQVTM and CDR2 ANQGSEA come from the germline V gene. This CDR3 is built from 14 residues.

The gene calls are TRBV19 and TRBJ2-7; a possible D gene is TRBD2 (6 bases). The CDR3 extends over 13 amino acids. The V and J ends lost 5 bases and 4 bases respectively, with 12 bases between them. Germline V gene sequence: CDR1 LNHDA, CDR2 SQIVND (reference sequence). CDR3 region: CASSPAGGYEQYF. The CDR3 DNA reads TGTGCCAGTAGTCCGGCCGGGGGATACGAGCAGTACTTC.

The V call is TRBV10-2, the J call TRBJ1-2; TRBD1 agrees at 7 bases. In germline, CDR1 is WSHSY, CDR2 SAAADI. The trim removed 6 bases at V and 4 bases at J, leaving 8 bases unmatched. The CDR3 length is 14 residues. The CDR3, as DNA: TGCGCCAGCAGATCAGGGGGATTGAGCTATGGCTACACCTTC. This codes for CASRSGGLSYGYTF.

This rearrangement joins TRBV11-2 to TRBJ2-6; 8 nucleotides agree with TRBD2. This CDR3 comprises 18 residues. Unmatched junction bases numbered 7, after V lost 1 base and J lost 2 bases. The germline V gene has CDR1 SGHAT and CDR2 FQNNGV. DNA for the CDR3: TGTGCCAGCAGCTTAGGACGGCGGGGGGAGACTGGGGCCAACGTCCTGACTTTC. Amino acid sequence: CASSLGRRGETGANVLTF.

The chain links TRBV7-8 to TRBJ1-5; D gene uncertain. CDR3 size: 14 residues. CDR1 is SGHVS and CDR2 is FQNEAQ in the germline V gene. The ends were cut back, 3 bases at V and 3 bases at J, with 9 bases in the middle. CDR3 coding DNA: TGTGCCAGCAGCTTGAGTGGGCTCAATCAGCCCCAGCATTTT. Translation gives CASSLSGLNQPQHF.